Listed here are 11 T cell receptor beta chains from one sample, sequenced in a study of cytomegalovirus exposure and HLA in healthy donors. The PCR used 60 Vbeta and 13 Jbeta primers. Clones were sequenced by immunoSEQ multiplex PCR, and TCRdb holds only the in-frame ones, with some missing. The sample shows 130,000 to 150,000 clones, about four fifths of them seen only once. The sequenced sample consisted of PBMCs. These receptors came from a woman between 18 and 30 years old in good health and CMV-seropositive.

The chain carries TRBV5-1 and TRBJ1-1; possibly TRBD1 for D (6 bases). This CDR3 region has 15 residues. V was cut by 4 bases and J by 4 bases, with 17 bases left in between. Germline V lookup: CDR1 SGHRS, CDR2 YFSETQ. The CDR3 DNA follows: TGCGCCAGCAGCCCTGATACAGGGAGGGCCACTGAAGCTTTCTTT. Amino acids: CASSPDTGRATEAFF.

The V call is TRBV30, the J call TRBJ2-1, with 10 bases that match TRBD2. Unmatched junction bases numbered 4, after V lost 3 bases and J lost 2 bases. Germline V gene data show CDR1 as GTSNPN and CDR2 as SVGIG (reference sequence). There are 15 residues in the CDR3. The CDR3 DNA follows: TGTGCCTGGAGAATCAGCGGGGGGGCCTACAATGAGCAGTTCTTC. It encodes CAWRISGGAYNEQFF.

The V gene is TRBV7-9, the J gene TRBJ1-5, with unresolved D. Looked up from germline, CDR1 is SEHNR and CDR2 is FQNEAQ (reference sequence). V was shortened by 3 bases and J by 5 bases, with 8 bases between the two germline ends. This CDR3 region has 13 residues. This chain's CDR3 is CASSLGSYQPQHF. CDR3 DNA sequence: TGTGCCAGCAGCTTGGGGAGCTATCAGCCCCAGCATTTT.

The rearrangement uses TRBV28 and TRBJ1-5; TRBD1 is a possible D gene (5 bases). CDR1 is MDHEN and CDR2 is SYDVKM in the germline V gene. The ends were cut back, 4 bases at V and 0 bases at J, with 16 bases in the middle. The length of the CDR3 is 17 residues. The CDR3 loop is CASSSHAGGYSNQPQHF. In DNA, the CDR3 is TGTGCCAGCAGTTCCCACGCGGGGGGTTATAGCAATCAGCCCCAGCATTTT.

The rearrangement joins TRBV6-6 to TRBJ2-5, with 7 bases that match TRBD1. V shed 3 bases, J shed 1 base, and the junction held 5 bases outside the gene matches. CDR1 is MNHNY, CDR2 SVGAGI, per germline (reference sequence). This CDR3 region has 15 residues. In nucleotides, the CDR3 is TGTGCCAGCAGTTATTCCCGACAGGGCCAAGAGACCCAGTACTTC. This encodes CASSYSRQGQETQYF.

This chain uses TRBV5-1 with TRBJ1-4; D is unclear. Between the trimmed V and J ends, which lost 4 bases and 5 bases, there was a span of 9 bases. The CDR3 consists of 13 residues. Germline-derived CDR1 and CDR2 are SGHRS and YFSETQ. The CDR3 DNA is TGCGCCAGCAGCCGGGATGTCAATGAAAAACTGTTTTTT. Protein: CASSRDVNEKLFF.

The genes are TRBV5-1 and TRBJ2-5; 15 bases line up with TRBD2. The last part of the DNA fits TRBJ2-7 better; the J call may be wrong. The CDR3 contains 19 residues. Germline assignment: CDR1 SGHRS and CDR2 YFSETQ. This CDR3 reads CASSPRTSGGASRSYEQYF. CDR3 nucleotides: TGCGCCAGCAGCCCGAGGACTAGCGGGGGGGCATCCCGTTCCTACGAGCAGTACTTC.

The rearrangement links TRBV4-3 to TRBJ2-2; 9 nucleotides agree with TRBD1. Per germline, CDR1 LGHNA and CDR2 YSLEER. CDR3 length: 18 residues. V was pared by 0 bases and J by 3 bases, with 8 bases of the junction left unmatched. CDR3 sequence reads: CASSQDGYRGPDTGELFF. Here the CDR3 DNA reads TGCGCCAGCAGCCAAGACGGGTACAGGGGGCCGGACACCGGGGAGCTGTTTTTT.

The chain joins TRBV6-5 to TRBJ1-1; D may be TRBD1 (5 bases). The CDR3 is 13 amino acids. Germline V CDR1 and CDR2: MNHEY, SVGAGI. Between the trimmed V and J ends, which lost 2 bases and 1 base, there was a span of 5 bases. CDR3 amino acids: CASSYTGNTEAFF. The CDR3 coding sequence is TGTGCCAGCAGTTACACAGGGAACACTGAAGCTTTCTTT.

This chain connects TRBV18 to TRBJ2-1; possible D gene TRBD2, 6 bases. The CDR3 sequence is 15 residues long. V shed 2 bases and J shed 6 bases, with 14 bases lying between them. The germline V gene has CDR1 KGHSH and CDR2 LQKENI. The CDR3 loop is CASSPSLGLVNEQFF. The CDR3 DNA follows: TGTGCCAGCTCACCATCTTTGGGACTTGTCAATGAGCAGTTCTTC.

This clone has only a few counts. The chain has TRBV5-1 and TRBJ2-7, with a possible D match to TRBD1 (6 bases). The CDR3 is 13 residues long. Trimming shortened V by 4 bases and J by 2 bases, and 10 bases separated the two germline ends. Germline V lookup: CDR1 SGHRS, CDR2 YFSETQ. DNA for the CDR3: TGCGCCAGCAGCCCGGACAGAGCCTACGAGCAGTACTTC. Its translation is CASSPDRAYEQYF.